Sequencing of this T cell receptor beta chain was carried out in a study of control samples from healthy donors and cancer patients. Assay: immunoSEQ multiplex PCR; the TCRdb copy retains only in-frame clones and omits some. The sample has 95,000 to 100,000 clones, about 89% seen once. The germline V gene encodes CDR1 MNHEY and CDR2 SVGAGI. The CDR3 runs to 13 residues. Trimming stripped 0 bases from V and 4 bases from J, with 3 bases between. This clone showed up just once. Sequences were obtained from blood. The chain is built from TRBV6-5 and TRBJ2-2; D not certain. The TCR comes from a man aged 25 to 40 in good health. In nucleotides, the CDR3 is TGTGCCAGCAGTTACTCTCCCACCGGGGAGCTGTTTTTT. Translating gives CASSYSPTGELFF.